This T cell receptor (beta chain) was profiled in a study of long-term antiretroviral therapy in people with HIV. Across the whole study: When the earliest samples were collected, ART was typically delayed until CD4 counts fell.

V was shortened by 0 bases and J by 4 bases, with 8 bases between the two germline ends. The CDR3 covers 14 residues. Germline CDR1 reads SGHRS; CDR2 reads YFSETQ. On this clone itself: Its antigen is unknown.

Assay version v3.0 of immunoSEQ was used, and it was run at survey level. Measured with immunoSEQ multiplex PCR; TCRdb has only the in-frame clones, and not every one. This sample has some 29,000 clones; roughly 97% occur once, and the top ten carry approximately 2%. Regarding the study as a whole: Information pertaining to ART adherence, viral resistance or therapeutic modifications was not obtained. Clones that had undergone expansion before ART dominated the repertoire at all time points.

The sequence came from a man aged 25 to 40 with HIV. The specimen comprised unsorted PBMCs, sampled 7.6 years after starting antiretroviral therapy. The rearrangement joins TRBV5-1 to TRBJ1-5; maybe TRBD1 (6 bases). The CDR3 DNA sequence: TGCGCCAGCAGCTTGGACAGGGAAAATCAGCCCCAGCATTTT. This sequence encodes CASSLDRENQPQHF.